These 10 T cell receptor beta chains originate from one sample sequenced in a study of blood T cell repertoires in COVID-19 (dated by TCRdb to the early 2020s). Library method: the immunoSEQ multiplex PCR assay. TCRdb stores this immuneACCESS table with in-frame sequences only. Part of the clones is absent; in the studies checked, under half of the shortfall reflects unresolved V genes, and no reason is known for the rest. The sample has roughly 500,000 clones on record, over 75% of them singletons. The ten largest clonotypes hold 1.8% of the sample. Specimen: PBMCs or T cells enriched from blood (not recorded which). These receptors came from a woman in her 40s who had recovered from COVID-19.

This rearrangement joins TRBV3-1 (or the pseudogene TRBV3-2) to TRBJ1-2, with TRBD1 matching over 7 bases. This CDR3 contains 14 residues. The germline gives CDR1 LGHDT, CDR2 YNNKEL (reference sequence). Trimming removed 2 bases from V and 2 bases from J; junction bases left unmatched: 2. CDR3 in amino acids: CASSQRGLNYGYTF. The CDR3, as DNA: TGTGCCAGCAGCCAAAGGGGGCTCAACTATGGCTACACCTTC.

Comments on this clone: The junction departs from germline at one end; a sequencing error may be responsible. The gene calls are TRBV6-5 and TRBJ1-1; D is possibly TRBD1 (5 bases). This CDR3 has 14 residues. Germline CDR1 is MNHEY and CDR2 is SVGAGI. The CDR3 sequence: CASSLTAGFSDAFF. The DNA of the CDR3 is TGTGCCAGCAGCCTGACAGCCGGGTTCTCTGACGCTTTCTTT.

The chain links TRBV6-5 to TRBJ2-1; D may be TRBD2 (5 bases). V dropped 10 bases and J dropped 3 bases, with 13 bases sitting between them. The CDR3 covers 13 residues. The germline V gene encodes CDR1 MNHEY and CDR2 SVGAGI. CDR3 bases: TGTGCCACCAGCGCGGGTAACTACAATGAGCAGTTCTTC. The encoded protein is CATSAGNYNEQFF.

The V gene is TRBV2, the J gene TRBJ2-6; 9 bases are shared with TRBD2. J lost 0 bases, V lost 3 bases, and 12 bases had no gene match. In germline, CDR1 is SNHLY, CDR2 FYNNEI. The CDR3 is 20 amino acids. The CDR3 loop is CASSERSGSPTYSGANVLTF. CDR3 DNA: TGTGCCAGCAGTGAGCGTAGCGGGAGCCCCACCTACTCTGGGGCCAACGTCCTGACTTTC.

Only one count was recorded for this clone. CDR3 DNA sequence: TGCGCCAGCAGCCAGCCGTACAGGGGGCGGGCCACCGGGGAGCTGTTTTTT. Amino acid sequence: CASSQPYRGRATGELFF. The chain employs TRBV4-1 and TRBJ2-2, with 9 bases fitting TRBD1. Germline CDR1 is MGHRA and CDR2 is YSYEKL. This CDR3 has 17 amino acids. After removal of 3 bases from V and 4 bases from J, the junction contained 9 bases not matched to a gene.

The CDR3 loop reads CASSEGPGGPLHF. CDR3 nucleotides: TGTGCCAGCAGTGAGGGACCCGGGGGACCCCTCCACTTT. The chain joins TRBV2 to TRBJ1-6; perhaps TRBD1 as D (5 bases). Germline V lookup: CDR1 SNHLY, CDR2 FYNNEI. The CDR3 sequence is 13 residues long. The ends were cut back, 3 bases at V and 12 bases at J, with 12 bases in the middle.

The V gene is TRBV4-3, the J gene TRBJ1-2; D possibly corresponds to TRBD1 (6 bases). Trimming shortened V by 0 bases and J by 8 bases, and 10 bases separated the two germline ends. Germline assignment: CDR1 LGHNA and CDR2 YSLEER. This CDR3 region has 13 residues. The DNA for the CDR3 is TGCGCCAGCAGCCAAGATAGGACAGTAGGCTACACCTTC. Its translation: CASSQDRTVGYTF.

This chain connects TRBV7-6 to TRBJ2-1, with D possibly being TRBD1 (7 bases). This CDR3 contains 14 residues. V lost 2 bases and J 3 bases, leaving 8 bases between the germline ends. Looked up from germline, CDR1 is SGHVS and CDR2 is FNYEAQ. CDR3 DNA sequence: TGTGCCAGCAGCTTACAGGGGGGCTACAATGAGCAGTTCTTC. Translation: CASSLQGGYNEQFF.

This clone has only a few counts. V gene TRBV5-1 combines with J gene TRBJ1-2, with D perhaps matching TRBD1 (6 bases). Trimming stripped 2 bases from V and 4 bases from J, with 9 bases between. The CDR3 is 13 amino acids. Germline values: CDR1 SGHRS, CDR2 YFSETQ. CDR3 protein: CASSFDRSYGYTF. CDR3 DNA: TGCGCCAGCAGCTTCGACAGGAGCTATGGCTACACCTTC.

The gene calls are TRBV4-3 and TRBJ2-5, with 7 positions matching TRBD1. The CDR3 loop spans 16 amino acids. V was pared by 0 bases and J by 4 bases, with 8 bases of the junction left unmatched. Germline CDR1 reads LGHNA; CDR2 reads YSLEER. The CDR3: CASSQDSTYRGETQYF. The CDR3 DNA is TGCGCCAGCAGCCAAGATTCGACCTACAGGGGAGAGACCCAGTACTTC.